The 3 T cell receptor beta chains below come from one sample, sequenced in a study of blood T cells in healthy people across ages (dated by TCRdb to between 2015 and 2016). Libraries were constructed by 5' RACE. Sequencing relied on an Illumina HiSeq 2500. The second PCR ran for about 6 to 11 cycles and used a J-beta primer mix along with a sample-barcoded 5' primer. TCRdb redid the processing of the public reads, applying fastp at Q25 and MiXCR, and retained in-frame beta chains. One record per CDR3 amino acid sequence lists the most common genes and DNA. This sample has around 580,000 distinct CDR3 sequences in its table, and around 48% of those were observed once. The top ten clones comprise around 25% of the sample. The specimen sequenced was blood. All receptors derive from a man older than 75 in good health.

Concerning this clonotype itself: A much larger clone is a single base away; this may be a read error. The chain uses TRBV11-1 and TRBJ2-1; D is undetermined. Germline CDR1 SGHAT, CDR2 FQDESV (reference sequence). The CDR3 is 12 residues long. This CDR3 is CASSPFENGQFF. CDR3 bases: TGTGCCAGCAGCCCCTTCGAAAATGGGCAGTTCTTC.

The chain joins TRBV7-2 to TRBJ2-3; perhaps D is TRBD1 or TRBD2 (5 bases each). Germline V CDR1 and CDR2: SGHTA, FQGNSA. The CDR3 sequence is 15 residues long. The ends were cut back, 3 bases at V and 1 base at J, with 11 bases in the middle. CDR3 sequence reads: CASSFRGAGTDTQYF. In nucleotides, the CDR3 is TGTGCCAGCAGCTTTAGAGGGGCCGGCACAGATACGCAGTATTTT. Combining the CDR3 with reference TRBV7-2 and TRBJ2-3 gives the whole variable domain GAGVSQSPSNKVTEKGKDVELRCDPISGHTALYWYRQSLGQGLEFLIYFQGNSAPDKSGLPSDRFSAERTGGSVSTLTIQRTQQEDSAVYLCASSFRGAGTDTQYFGPGTRLTVL.

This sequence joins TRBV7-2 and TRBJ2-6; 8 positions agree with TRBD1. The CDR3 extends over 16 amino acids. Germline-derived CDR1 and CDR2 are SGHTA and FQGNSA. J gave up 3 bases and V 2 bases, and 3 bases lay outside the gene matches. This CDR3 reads CASSLQGTGGANVLTF. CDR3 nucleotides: TGTGCCAGCAGCTTACAAGGGACAGGTGGGGCCAACGTCCTGACTTTC.